These 22 T cell receptor beta chains share one sample of origin, sequenced in a study of T-cell reconstitution after alpha-beta-depleted transplantation in children. As it was prepared, the TCRbeta library received unique molecular identifiers. Each CDR3 protein is one row after TCRdb ran MiXCR on the PCR reads. Among hundreds of thousands of distinct CDR3 sequences listed, approximately 17% were seen once. Sequenced here: PBMCs from the stem cell graft donor, sampled from the stem cell graft. The receptor set was obtained from a human donor who donated a stem cell graft to a child with acute myeloid leukemia.

This clonotype was observed a single time. One junction end does not reproduce the germline sequence, and a read error may be involved. The gene calls are TRBV4-2 and TRBJ2-5; the D call may be TRBD1 or TRBD2 (5 bases each). This CDR3 is 15 amino acids long. Germline values: CDR1 LGHNA, CDR2 YNFKEQ. The CDR3 region has the DNA TGTGCCACCAGCCAGACTACCAGGGTTTCAGAGACCCAGTACTTC. Protein product: CATSQTTRVSETQYF.

This clonotype was counted many times. The rearrangement uses TRBV6-5 and TRBJ2-6; no clear D. Germline CDR1 reads MNHEY; CDR2 reads SVGAGI. V dropped 4 bases and J dropped 2 bases, with 9 bases sitting between them. The CDR3 runs 15 residues. CDR3 amino acids: CASSLTIAGANVLTF. DNA for the CDR3: TGTGCCAGCAGTTTAACGATAGCTGGGGCCAACGTCCTGACTTTC.

The chain recombines TRBV28 with TRBJ1-5, with D unresolved. The CDR3 spans 12 residues. The germline V and J ends were trimmed by 6 bases and 2 bases, with 5 bases remaining between them. CDR1 MDHEN and CDR2 SYDVKM come from the germline V gene. In DNA, the CDR3 is TGTGCCAGCAGGGATGGCAATCAGCCCCAGCATTTT. Translation gives CASRDGNQPQHF.

In its sample, this clonotype was seen many times. The rearrangement joins TRBV20-1 to TRBJ1-5; unclear D gene. Germline V gene sequence: CDR1 DFQATT, CDR2 SNEGSKA (reference sequence). This CDR3 spans 12 amino acids. The ends were cut back, 6 bases at V and 8 bases at J, with 14 bases in the middle. The DNA for the CDR3 is TGCAGTGCGCGGACCGCCGGGGAGCCCCAGCATTTT. It encodes CSARTAGEPQHF.

This clonotype was observed a few times. This CDR3 reads CASSPRDRLEQYF. CDR3 nucleotide sequence: TGTGCCAGCAGTCCTCGGGACAGGCTGGAACAGTACTTC. The gene calls are TRBV12-3 or TRBV12-4 and TRBJ2-7, with TRBD1 identical over 8 bases. The CDR3 extends over 13 amino acids. V shed 5 bases, J shed 10 bases, and the junction held 10 bases outside the gene matches.

This clonotype appeared many times. The chain uses TRBV15 and TRBJ1-5; D gene ambiguous. This CDR3 comprises 13 residues. V was shortened by 1 base and J by 4 bases, with 5 bases between the two germline ends. Germline CDR1 LNHNV, CDR2 YYDKDF (reference sequence). CDR3 coding DNA: TGTGCCACCAGCAGAGGCAGGAATCAGCCCCAGCATTTT. Translating gives CATSRGRNQPQHF.

The sample holds a few counts of this clonotype. The chain has TRBV4-3 and TRBJ2-7, with D perhaps TRBD2 (6 bases). This CDR3 comprises 14 residues. Deletions cut 4 bases from V and 0 bases from J, with 10 bases between. Germline V gives CDR1 LGHNA, CDR2 YSLEER. The CDR3 here is CASSLTRDSYEQYF. CDR3 coding DNA: TGCGCCAGCAGCCTGACGCGGGACTCCTACGAGCAGTACTTC.

This clonotype was recorded a few times. The chain has TRBV20-1 and TRBJ2-5; TRBD1 matches 10 bases. Germline assignment: CDR1 DFQATT and CDR2 SNEGSKA (reference sequence). CDR3 size: 16 residues. V dropped 6 bases and J dropped 5; count of bases not matched to a gene: 15. The CDR3 DNA is TGCAGTGCCACTACTGGAGGGACAGGGGATGGTGAGACCCAGTACTTC. Encoded protein: CSATTGGTGDGETQYF.

This clonotype occurred many times. This chain connects TRBV12-3 or TRBV12-4 to TRBJ1-2, with unresolved D. The CDR3 contains 13 residues. Trimming cost V 6 bases and J 0 bases, with 8 bases left between them. The CDR3 nucleotides are TGTGCCAGCAGGGAAACAGCTAACTATGGCTACACCTTC. This translates into CASRETANYGYTF.

This clonotype was seen repeatedly, ten times or more. The chain employs TRBV20-1 and TRBJ1-5; TRBD1 matches at 9 bases. After removal of 4 bases from V and 3 bases from J, the junction contained 10 bases not matched to a gene. This CDR3 comprises 16 residues. Germline CDR1 DFQATT, CDR2 SNEGSKA (reference sequence). This CDR3 reads CSAIRTGTGFNQPQHF. The DNA of the CDR3 is TGCAGTGCTATACGAACCGGGACAGGGTTCAATCAGCCCCAGCATTTT.

The chain joins TRBV6-5 to TRBJ1-1; 9 bases line up with TRBD1. Germline assignment: CDR1 MNHEY and CDR2 SVGAGI. The junction had 8 bases not matched to a gene; V was cut back by 2 bases and J by 7 bases. The CDR3 contains 15 residues. The CDR3 is CASSYLDRGGSEAFF. The CDR3 DNA sequence: TGTGCCAGCAGTTACCTGGACAGGGGAGGGAGTGAAGCTTTCTTT.

The V call is TRBV5-1, the J call TRBJ2-5; TRBD1 aligns across 7 bases. Germline V CDR1 and CDR2: SGHRS, YFSETQ. Trimming cost V 1 base and J 5 bases; bases outside gene matches: 5. This CDR3 has 14 residues. The CDR3 loop is CASSLRGREETQYF. The DNA of the CDR3 is TGCGCCAGCAGCTTGAGGGGGCGCGAGGAGACCCAGTACTTC. Full variable domain (rest looked up from reference TRBV5-1 and TRBJ2-5): KAGVTQTPRYLIKTRGQQVTLSCSPISGHRSVSWYQQTPGQGLQFLFEYFSETQRNKGNFPGRFSGRQFSNSRSEMNVSTLELGDSALYLCASSLRGREETQYFGPGTRLLVL.

In this sample, this clonotype turned up a few times. The rearrangement uses TRBV12-3 or TRBV12-4 and TRBJ2-3, with D unresolved. This CDR3 contains 15 residues. V lost 2 bases, J lost 4 bases, and 13 bases lay in between. The CDR3 spells CASSLSRPRSDTQYF. CDR3 DNA sequence: TGTGCCAGCAGTTTATCCCGCCCCCGGTCAGATACGCAGTATTTT.

The rearrangement links TRBV20-1 to TRBJ1-5; maybe TRBD1 (5 bases). Trimming left V 0 bases short and J 7 bases short, with 19 bases between. CDR1 DFQATT and CDR2 SNEGSKA come from the germline V gene (reference sequence). The CDR3 length is 16 residues. The CDR3 nucleotides are TGCAGTGCTAGAGATCCGATGGGCAGCGGGGGGCAGCCCCAGCATTTT. Protein sequence: CSARDPMGSGGQPQHF.

This rearrangement joins TRBV7-6 to TRBJ1-6; tentatively, D is TRBD1 (5 bases). Trimming stripped 1 base from V and 10 bases from J, with 14 bases between. CDR3 length equals 15 residues. Germline lookup yields CDR1 SGHVS and CDR2 FNYEAQ. The CDR3 coding sequence is TGTGCCAGCAGCTTAGGTGGGGCCTGGGGATCACCCCTCCACTTT. This translates into CASSLGGAWGSPLHF.

This clonotype was observed a handful of times. The rearrangement joins TRBV7-9 to TRBJ2-7, with TRBD2 matching 9 bases. This CDR3 has 15 amino acids. Germline assignment: CDR1 SEHNR and CDR2 FQNEAQ (reference sequence). V lost 2 bases to trimming and J lost 4 bases; unmatched junction nucleotides: 6. DNA of the CDR3: TGTGCCAGCAGCTTACCGAGCGGGGGGAAGTACGAGCAGTACGTC. Amino acids: CASSLPSGGKYEQYV.

This clonotype has ten or more counts. The V and J genes are TRBV29-1 and TRBJ2-4, with a possible D match to TRBD2 (7 bases). This CDR3 is 13 amino acids long. With 2 bases removed from V and 8 bases from J, the gap between germline ends came to 13 bases. The germline CDR1 and CDR2 sequences are SQVTM and ANQGSEA. CDR3 DNA sequence: TGCAGCGTTGAATTAGGGAGGGGGGACATTCAGTACTTC. Protein sequence: CSVELGRGDIQYF. Full variable domain (rest looked up from reference TRBV29-1 and TRBJ2-4): SAVISQKPSRDICQRGTSLTIQCQVDSQVTMMFWYRQQPGQSLTLIATANQGSEATYESGFVIDKFPISRPNLTFSTLTVSNMSPEDSSIYLCSVELGRGDIQYFGAGTRLSVL.

This clonotype has at least ten counts. The rearrangement uses TRBV20-1 and TRBJ2-7, with 9 bases fitting TRBD2. The CDR3 has 15 amino acids. CDR1 and CDR2 (germline): DFQATT, SNEGSKA (reference sequence). The junction had 8 bases not matched to a gene; V was cut back by 3 bases and J by 2 bases. CDR3 amino acids: CSASDSGGLTYEQYF. The CDR3 DNA reads as TGCAGTGCTAGTGATAGCGGGGGCCTTACCTACGAGCAGTACTTC.

Of note for this clonotype: This may stem from a read error, because a much larger clone lies one nucleotide away. The gene calls are TRBV6-2 or TRBV6-3 and TRBJ2-1; 9 nucleotides agree with TRBD1. The germline V gene encodes CDR1 MNHEY and CDR2 SVGEGT. Unmatched junction bases numbered 8, after V lost 6 bases and J lost 5 bases. The CDR3 loop spans 15 amino acids. DNA for the CDR3: TGTGCCAGCAGCGCTTCCGGGACAGGGAACAATGAGCAGTTCTTC. Amino acid sequence: CASSASGTGNNEQFF.

This clonotype was counted only a few times. The chain carries TRBV6-1 and TRBJ1-2; D is unclear. The germline CDR1 and CDR2 sequences are MNHNS and SASEGT. Deletions cut 8 bases from V and 2 bases from J, with 12 bases between. The CDR3 loop spans 13 amino acids. The CDR3 region has the DNA TGTGCCAGCGTTGAAGCGGACAACTATGGCTACACCTTC. Protein: CASVEADNYGYTF.

This clonotype was seen repeatedly, ten times or more. The chain carries TRBV15 and TRBJ2-3; no clear D. V dropped 5 bases and J dropped 0 bases, with 3 bases sitting between them. The CDR3 has 12 amino acids. CDR1 is LNHNV, CDR2 YYDKDF, per germline (reference sequence). This CDR3 reads CATSGSTDTQYF. As DNA, the CDR3 is TGTGCCACCAGCGGGAGCACAGATACGCAGTATTTT.

This clonotype was seen ten or more times. The rearrangement joins TRBV20-1 to TRBJ2-1, with 10 bases matching TRBD2. The V gene's germline CDR1 is DFQATT and CDR2 SNEGSKA (reference sequence). The trim removed 6 bases at V and 0 bases at J, leaving 8 bases unmatched. CDR3 length: 16 amino acids. CDR3 protein: CSARSASGSSYNEQFF. CDR3 DNA sequence: TGCAGTGCCCGGTCGGCTAGCGGGAGCTCCTACAATGAGCAGTTCTTC.